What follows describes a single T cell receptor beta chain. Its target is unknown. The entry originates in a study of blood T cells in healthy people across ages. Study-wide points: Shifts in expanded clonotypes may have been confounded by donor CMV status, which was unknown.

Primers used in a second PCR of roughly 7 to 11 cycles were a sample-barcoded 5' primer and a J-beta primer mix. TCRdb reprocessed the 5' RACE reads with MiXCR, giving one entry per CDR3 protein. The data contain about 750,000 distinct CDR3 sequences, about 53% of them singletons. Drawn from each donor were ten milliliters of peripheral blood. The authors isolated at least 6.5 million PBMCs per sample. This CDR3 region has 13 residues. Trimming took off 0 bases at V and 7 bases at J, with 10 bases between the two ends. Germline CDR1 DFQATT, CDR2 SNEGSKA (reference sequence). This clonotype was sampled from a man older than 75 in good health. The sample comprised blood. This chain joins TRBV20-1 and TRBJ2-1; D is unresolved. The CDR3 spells CSARDTAMNEQFF. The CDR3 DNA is TGCAGTGCTAGAGATACAGCCATGAATGAGCAGTTCTTC.